The 27 T cell receptor beta chains below all came from one sample that was sequenced in a study of early T cells in non-severe SARS-CoV-2 infection. TCRdb used MiXCR to reprocess the 5' RACE reads, holding one entry per CDR3 protein. This table has 30,000 to 35,000 distinct CDR3 sequences, around 7% appearing once. What was sequenced was whole blood. The source of these receptors is an adult who was a healthcare worker with PCR-confirmed SARS-CoV-2 infection or an uninfected control (not recorded which).

This clonotype was seen more than once but under ten times. The rearrangement uses TRBV5-1 and TRBJ2-7; TRBD1 matches 9 bases. The ends lost 5 bases at V and 5 bases at J; junction bases unmatched: 11. The CDR3 sequence is 15 residues long. Looked up from germline, CDR1 is SGHRS and CDR2 is YFSETQ. This CDR3 reads CASRPSGTGTHEQYF. The CDR3 coding sequence is TGCGCCAGCAGGCCCTCCGGGACAGGGACTCACGAGCAGTACTTC. The whole variable domain, filled in from reference TRBV5-1 and TRBJ2-7, reads KAGVTQTPRYLIKTRGQQVTLSCSPISGHRSVSWYQQTPGQGLQFLFEYFSETQRNKGNFPGRFSGRQFSNSRSEMNVSTLELGDSALYLCASRPSGTGTHEQYFGPGTRLTVT.

This clonotype was counted between two and nine times. V usage is TRBV5-1 and J usage is TRBJ2-5; 10 bases match TRBD1. V gave up 5 bases and J gave up 7 bases; unmatched junction bases: 5. The CDR3 is 13 amino acids. In germline, CDR1 is SGHRS, CDR2 YFSETQ. The CDR3 DNA follows: TGCGCCAGCAGTCTGGGGACAGGGGCGACCCAGTACTTC. It specifies CASSLGTGATQYF. Full variable domain (missing parts from reference TRBV5-1 and TRBJ2-5): KAGVTQTPRYLIKTRGQQVTLSCSPISGHRSVSWYQQTPGQGLQFLFEYFSETQRNKGNFPGRFSGRQFSNSRSEMNVSTLELGDSALYLCASSLGTGATQYFGPGTRLLVL.

Ten or more counts support this clonotype. The V and J genes are TRBV7-9 and TRBJ1-2; no definite D call. Deletions cut 4 bases from V and 2 bases from J, with 17 bases between. The CDR3 is 16 amino acids. The V gene's germline CDR1 is SEHNR and CDR2 FQNEAQ (reference sequence). CDR3 in amino acids: CASSWSTEGVNYGYTF. The DNA of the CDR3 is TGTGCCAGCAGCTGGTCCACCGAGGGCGTAAACTATGGCTACACCTTC.

This clonotype has at least ten counts. V and J are TRBV5-4 and TRBJ2-1; 11 bases align to TRBD2. V trimming: 4 bases; J trimming: 5 bases; junction bases outside the gene matches: 11. CDR3 length: 17 amino acids. The germline gives CDR1 SGHNT, CDR2 YYREEE (reference sequence). The CDR3 reads CASSHPSQTSGNNEQFF. The DNA for the CDR3 is TGTGCCAGCAGCCACCCGTCGCAGACTAGCGGGAACAATGAGCAGTTCTTC.

This clonotype appeared a few times. V is TRBV5-6 and J is TRBJ2-7, with D uncertain. CDR1 SGHDT and CDR2 YYEEEE come from the germline V gene. The CDR3 covers 14 residues. Trimming left V 1 base short and J 3 bases short, with 11 bases between. Here the CDR3 reads CASSLRYSLYEQYF. CDR3 DNA: TGTGCCAGCAGCTTGAGGTACAGCCTCTACGAGCAGTACTTC.

This clonotype is a singleton in its sample. The chain uses TRBV28 and TRBJ2-1; D could derive from TRBD1 or TRBD2 (5 bases each). Trimming cost V 5 bases and J 10 bases, with 12 bases left between them. Looked up from germline, CDR1 is MDHEN and CDR2 is SYDVKM. This CDR3 has 12 amino acids. The CDR3 bases are TGTGCCAGCAGTGGGGACGTGTACGAGCAGTTCTTC. Protein sequence: CASSGDVYEQFF.

This clonotype turned up a few times. This sequence joins TRBV25-1 and TRBJ1-4; D is undetermined. This CDR3 is built from 13 residues. Deletions cut 4 bases from V and 5 bases from J, with 8 bases between. Germline-derived CDR1 and CDR2 are MGHDK and SYGVNS. CDR3 bases: TGTGCCAGCAGTGTAGGAGGGAATGAAAAACTGTTTTTT. It yields the protein CASSVGGNEKLFF.

This chain joins TRBV20-1 and TRBJ2-7; unclear D gene. The V gene lost 3 bases and the J gene lost 0 bases, with 3 bases spanning the gap. Germline V CDR1 and CDR2: DFQATT, SNEGSKA (reference sequence). The CDR3 extends over 11 amino acids. As DNA, the CDR3 is TGCAGTGCTAGTATCTCCTACGAGCAGTACTTC. Its translation is CSASISYEQYF.

This clonotype came up many times. The V call is TRBV6-5, the J call TRBJ2-1; tentative D call: TRBD2 (6 bases). Germline loops: CDR1 MNHEY, CDR2 SVGAGI. Trimming took off 0 bases at V and 4 bases at J, with 10 bases between the two ends. This CDR3 region has 15 residues. CDR3 amino acids: CASSYSSGRYNEQFF. The CDR3, as DNA: TGTGCCAGCAGTTACTCGAGCGGGCGATACAATGAGCAGTTCTTC.

This clonotype was seen repeatedly, ten times or more. The V gene is TRBV10-3, the J gene TRBJ2-1, with a possible D match to TRBD2 (5 bases). Germline V lookup: CDR1 ENHRY, CDR2 SYGVKD. The CDR3 has 12 amino acids. V lost 6 bases and J 7 bases, leaving 10 bases between the germline ends. The CDR3 DNA reads TGTGCCATCAGCTTCTCGGGGAATGAGCAGTTCTTC. It encodes CAISFSGNEQFF.

This clonotype was counted at least ten times. The chain uses TRBV2 and TRBJ2-3; 11 nucleotides align to TRBD2. Germline V gives CDR1 SNHLY, CDR2 FYNNEI. There are 13 residues in the CDR3. With V trimmed by 1 base and J by 14 bases, 5 bases remained unmatched. The CDR3 sequence is CASSEVAGGPRYF. As DNA, the CDR3 is TGTGCCAGCAGTGAAGTAGCGGGAGGGCCGAGGTATTTT.

This clonotype has at least ten counts. V is TRBV29-1 and J is TRBJ1-1; weak D call: TRBD1 (5 bases). The CDR3 extends over 12 amino acids. V was cut by 7 bases and J by 5 bases, with 14 bases left in between. The germline V gene has CDR1 SQVTM and CDR2 ANQGSEA. CDR3 coding DNA: TGCAGCGCCCAGCGGGGCAGGACTGAAGCTTTCTTT. It codes for CSAQRGRTEAFF.

This clonotype was detected many times. The V call is TRBV7-2, the J call TRBJ2-7, with TRBD1 as a possible D gene (6 bases). Germline V CDR1 and CDR2: SGHTA, FQGNSA. V lost 1 base to trimming and J lost 7 bases, with 14 bases between them. CDR3 length equals 14 residues. In DNA form, the CDR3 reads TGTGCCAGCAGCTTAGGTGGACAGAGCATGGAGCAGTACTTC. Protein: CASSLGGQSMEQYF.

At least ten counts were recorded for this clonotype. The rearrangement uses TRBV19 and TRBJ1-3, with D hard to call. The length of the CDR3 is 16 residues. The ends were cut back, 3 bases at V and 0 bases at J, with 12 bases in the middle. The germline gives CDR1 LNHDA, CDR2 SQIVND (reference sequence). CDR3 region: CASSILSATSGNTIYF. The CDR3 DNA reads TGTGCCAGTAGTATCCTTTCTGCGACCTCTGGAAACACCATATATTTT.

This clonotype occurred many times. The V and J genes are TRBV7-2 and TRBJ2-7, with D perhaps matching TRBD2 (6 bases). The CDR3 has 14 amino acids. In germline, CDR1 is SGHTA, CDR2 FQGNSA. Trimming stripped 1 base from V and 4 bases from J, with 11 bases between. The CDR3 sequence is CASSLGPGGYEQYF. CDR3 sequence (DNA): TGTGCCAGCAGCTTAGGACCTGGGGGGTACGAGCAGTACTTC.

This rearrangement joins TRBV3-1 to TRBJ2-7; TRBD1 agrees at 7 bases. J gave up 5 bases and V 4 bases, and 5 bases lay outside the gene matches. Per the germline V gene, CDR1 is LGHDT and CDR2 is YNNKEL (reference sequence). The CDR3 sequence is 13 residues long. CDR3 coding DNA: TGTGCCAGCAGCCGACAGGGTCCGGACGAGCAGTACTTC. Protein sequence: CASSRQGPDEQYF.

This clonotype was seen many times. The genes are TRBV11-2 and TRBJ2-1; 11 nucleotides align to TRBD2. V was clipped by 8 bases and J by 4 bases; unmatched bases: 7. CDR3 length equals 15 residues. The germline gives CDR1 SGHAT, CDR2 FQNNGV. The DNA of the CDR3 is TGTGCCAGCGCCGGGACTAGCGGTTTATACAATGAGCAGTTCTTC. This translates into CASAGTSGLYNEQFF.

The V and J genes are TRBV18 and TRBJ2-1; D is possibly TRBD2 (5 bases). The length of the CDR3 is 14 residues. Germline CDR1 reads KGHSH; CDR2 reads LQKENI. The V end lost 5 bases, the J end lost 2 bases, and 10 bases lay between the germline ends. For the CDR3, the DNA is TGTGCCAGCTCAGGAGGAGGCACCTACAATGAGCAGTTCTTC. Translating it yields CASSGGGTYNEQFF.

This clonotype was observed many times. J is TRBJ2-3 and V is TRBV4-1, with 9 bases lining up with TRBD2. The CDR3 runs to 17 residues. Per the germline V gene, CDR1 is MGHRA and CDR2 is YSYEKL. Unmatched junction bases numbered 6, after V lost 0 bases and J lost 2 bases. The CDR3 bases are TGCGCCAGCAGCCAAGAGCCCGGCGGGAGGGTCACAGATACGCAGTATTTT. Translated: CASSQEPGGRVTDTQYF.

The table lists this clonotype with many counts. This chain uses TRBV3-1 with TRBJ1-2; D unclear. The CDR3 consists of 14 residues. Trimming shortened V by 0 bases and J by 2 bases, and 7 bases separated the two germline ends. The germline V gene has CDR1 LGHDT and CDR2 YNNKEL (reference sequence). The CDR3 here is CASSQEGTNYGYTF. CDR3 DNA: TGTGCCAGCAGCCAAGAAGGCACCAACTATGGCTACACCTTC.

Only a few counts were recorded for this clonotype. The chain couples TRBV7-3 to TRBJ2-3; TRBD1 matches 8 bases. Germline loops: CDR1 SGHTA, CDR2 FQGTGA. After removal of 8 bases from V and 5 bases from J, the junction contained 6 bases not matched to a gene. The CDR3 spans 13 residues. As DNA, the CDR3 is TGTGCCAGCCAGGGGGCCGGTGGAGATACGCAGTATTTT. Its translation: CASQGAGGDTQYF.

This clonotype counts as medium-sized (0.01 to 0.1%). The V gene is TRBV5-6, the J gene TRBJ2-7; 11 nucleotides match TRBD2. This CDR3 region has 16 residues. Germline lookup yields CDR1 SGHDT and CDR2 YYEEEE. The ends lost 5 bases at V and 3 bases at J; junction bases unmatched: 10. The CDR3 loop is CASSPPPGLADYEQYF. CDR3 sequence (DNA): TGTGCCAGCAGTCCCCCCCCGGGACTAGCGGACTACGAGCAGTACTTC.

At least ten counts were recorded for this clonotype. The chain employs TRBV27 and TRBJ1-1; D gene ambiguous. The length of the CDR3 is 13 residues. Germline CDR1 and CDR2: MNHEY and SMNVEV (reference sequence). Trimming stripped 0 bases from V and 11 bases from J, with 13 bases between. CDR3 DNA: TGTGCCAGCAGTTTATCGGGCAGTACAACTGCTTTCTTT. Amino acid sequence: CASSLSGSTTAFF.

The sample holds a few counts of this clonotype. This chain's CDR3 is CASSLWTGSYNEQFF. CDR3 DNA: TGTGCCAGCAGCCTGTGGACAGGATCCTACAATGAGCAGTTCTTC. The V and J genes are TRBV3-1 and TRBJ2-1, with 7 bases identical to TRBD1. V dropped 4 bases and J dropped 1; count of bases not matched to a gene: 4. CDR3 length: 15 amino acids. Per germline, CDR1 LGHDT and CDR2 YNNKEL (reference sequence).

The genes are TRBV11-2 and TRBJ2-1; TRBD2 aligns across 14 bases. From germline, CDR1 is SGHAT and CDR2 FQNNGV. This CDR3 comprises 16 residues. With V trimmed by 4 bases and J by 9 bases, 8 bases remained unmatched. CDR3 loop: CASSSAGTSGSTEQFF. CDR3 DNA sequence: TGTGCCAGCAGCTCCGCCGGGACTAGCGGGAGCACTGAGCAGTTCTTC.

At least ten counts were recorded for this clonotype. The V gene is TRBV27, the J gene TRBJ2-1; 10 bases align to TRBD2. The CDR3 totals 15 residues. The ends lost 6 bases at V and 3 bases at J; junction bases unmatched: 5. Germline V gene data show CDR1 as MNHEY and CDR2 as SMNVEV (reference sequence). The CDR3 region has the DNA TGTGCCAGCAGAACCACTAGCGGGAACTACAATGAGCAGTTCTTC. Protein sequence: CASRTTSGNYNEQFF.

This clonotype was seen a few times. The rearrangement uses TRBV2 and TRBJ2-7; 10 bases agree with TRBD1. The J segment lost 3 bases and the V segment lost 3 bases, leaving 5 bases of the junction unmatched. CDR1 SNHLY and CDR2 FYNNEI come from the germline V gene. The CDR3 is 15 residues long. In DNA form, the CDR3 reads TGTGCCAGCAGTGAGACAGGGGGCCCCTTCTACGAGCAGTACTTC. Translation gives CASSETGGPFYEQYF.